These 19 T cell receptor beta chains came from one sample sequenced in a study of OX40 agonist ivuxolimab in advanced cancers. Repertoires were generated with immunoSEQ multiplex PCR, while TCRdb's copy carries only in-frame clones and drops some. The sample consists of 55,000 to 85,000 clones, more than 80% of them appearing once. The source material was CD4+ or CD8+ T cells sorted from blood, sampled in a trial of the OX40 agonist ivuxolimab. The receptor set was obtained from an adult with an advanced solid tumor such as melanoma, head and neck, liver or kidney cancer.

The rearrangement links TRBV19 to TRBJ2-3; 8 nucleotides line up with TRBD1. V lost 5 bases, J lost 7 bases, and 11 bases stayed unmatched. The length of the CDR3 is 15 residues. Per germline, CDR1 LNHDA and CDR2 SQIVND (reference sequence). The CDR3 spells CASSGQGSHVHTQYF. CDR3 DNA: TGTGCCAGTAGTGGACAGGGATCCCACGTACATACGCAGTATTTT.

This clone occurred a few times. V is TRBV28 and J is TRBJ1-1, with D unclear. Germline lookup yields CDR1 MDHEN and CDR2 SYDVKM. The CDR3 is 14 amino acids. Trimming removed 8 bases from V and 4 bases from J, with 17 bases in between. In DNA form, the CDR3 reads TGTGCCAGCCGAACCCCCGGGTCCGCCACTGAAGCTTTCTTT. It translates to CASRTPGSATEAFF.

The gene calls are TRBV10-3 and TRBJ1-5; no definite D call. The germline V and J ends were trimmed by 3 bases and 0 bases, with 6 bases remaining between them. CDR1 ENHRY and CDR2 SYGVKD come from the germline V gene. This CDR3 is built from 14 residues. CDR3 DNA: TGTGCCATCAGTGAAGATCATAGCAATCAGCCCCAGCATTTT. Its translation: CAISEDHSNQPQHF.

The chain carries TRBV5-1 and TRBJ1-1, with 7 bases aligning to TRBD1. This CDR3 spans 16 amino acids. V lost 3 bases to trimming and J lost 3 bases; unmatched junction nucleotides: 11. Germline-derived CDR1 and CDR2 are SGHRS and YFSETQ. The CDR3 protein is CASSSPHDRVDTEAFF. CDR3 coding DNA: TGCGCCAGCAGCTCGCCCCATGACAGGGTGGACACTGAAGCTTTCTTT. Drawing the rest from reference TRBV5-1 and TRBJ1-1, the complete variable domain is KAGVTQTPRYLIKTRGQQVTLSCSPISGHRSVSWYQQTPGQGLQFLFEYFSETQRNKGNFPGRFSGRQFSNSRSEMNVSTLELGDSALYLCASSSPHDRVDTEAFFGQGTRLTVV.

This chain links TRBV18 with TRBJ2-5; D is perhaps TRBD1 (5 bases). V lost 6 bases and J lost 1, with 15 bases in between. This CDR3 is built from 15 residues. CDR1 is KGHSH, CDR2 LQKENI, per germline. The CDR3 is CASSQGRSSQETQYF. CDR3 in DNA: TGTGCCAGCTCCCAGGGCCGGAGTTCCCAAGAGACCCAGTACTTC.

In this sample, this clone turned up once. The rearrangement joins TRBV18 to TRBJ1-1, with 8 bases fitting TRBD1. The CDR3 totals 16 residues. The ends lost 1 base at V and 1 base at J; junction bases unmatched: 5. The V gene's germline CDR1 is KGHSH and CDR2 LQKENI. CDR3 in DNA: TGTGCCAGCTCACCACGAGGGGGGACAGGGAACACTGAAGCTTTCTTT. This sequence encodes CASSPRGGTGNTEAFF. The full variable domain, in which reference TRBV18 and TRBJ1-1 provide the parts outside the CDR3, is NAGVMQNPRHLVRRRGQEARLRCSPMKGHSHVYWYRQLPEEGLKFMVYLQKENIIDESGMPKERFSAEFPKEGPSILRIQQVVRGDSAAYFCASSPRGGTGNTEAFFGQGTRLTVV.

The V call is TRBV5-6, the J call TRBJ1-2; 8 positions match TRBD1. The germline gives CDR1 SGHDT, CDR2 YYEEEE. The CDR3 is 18 residues long. After removal of 5 bases from V and 8 bases from J, the junction contained 23 bases not matched to a gene. This chain's CDR3 is CASRPRIVFYQGAKGYTF. CDR3 DNA sequence: TGTGCCAGCAGACCGCGTATTGTTTTTTATCAGGGGGCGAAGGGCTACACCTTC. Using reference TRBV5-6 and TRBJ1-2 for the parts outside the CDR3, the full variable domain is DAGVTQSPTHLIKTRGQQVTLRCSPKSGHDTVSWYQQALGQGPQFIFQYYEEEERQRGNFPDRFSGHQFPNYSSELNVNALLLGDSALYLCASRPRIVFYQGAKGYTFGSGTRLTVV.

The CDR3: CASSFLETQYF. In DNA, the CDR3 is TGCGCCAGCAGCTTTTTAGAGACCCAGTACTTC. This chain joins TRBV5-1 and TRBJ2-5; D is uncertain. The CDR3 contains 11 residues. CDR1 and CDR2 (germline): SGHRS, YFSETQ. Trimming took 2 bases from V and 4 from J, leaving 3 bases between them.

J is TRBJ1-4 and V is TRBV5-1; no clear D. V was trimmed by 4 bases and J by 3 bases, leaving 13 bases between them. Germline lookup yields CDR1 SGHRS and CDR2 YFSETQ. The CDR3 is made up of 15 amino acids. CDR3 DNA: TGCGCCAGCAGCCCCTTCGGAAATCCTAATGAAAAACTGTTTTTT. It specifies CASSPFGNPNEKLFF.

The CDR3 nucleotides are TGTGCCAGCAGTTTATCCCCCGCAGGGGGGGAGGGCAGCACAGATACGCAGTATTTT. It specifies CASSLSPAGGEGSTDTQYF. This chain links TRBV27 with TRBJ2-3; D could derive from TRBD1 or TRBD2 (7 bases each). Germline V gene sequence: CDR1 MNHEY, CDR2 SMNVEV (reference sequence). Trimming took off 0 bases at V and 0 bases at J, with 19 bases between the two ends. This CDR3 contains 19 residues.

The chain uses TRBV5-4 and TRBJ1-1; 8 bases are a match to TRBD1. The CDR3 is 13 amino acids. With 10 bases clipped from V and 5 bases from J, the junction kept 10 bases outside the gene matches. Germline V gene lookup returns CDR1 SGHNT and CDR2 YYREEE (reference sequence). CDR3 coding DNA: TGTGCCTGGAACCGACAGGGGATAACTGAAGCTTTCTTT. Protein product: CAWNRQGITEAFF.

The V call is TRBV9, the J call TRBJ1-2, with D hard to call. Germline V gene data show CDR1 as SGDLS and CDR2 as YYNGEE. Trimming shortened V by 0 bases and J by 4 bases, and 4 bases separated the two germline ends. This CDR3 comprises 12 residues. CDR3 protein: CASSVGVYGYTF. The CDR3 nucleotides read TGTGCCAGCAGCGTAGGGGTCTATGGCTACACCTTC.

The chain carries TRBV15 and TRBJ1-1, with 9 nucleotides matching TRBD1. The length of the CDR3 is 14 residues. Germline lookup yields CDR1 LNHNV and CDR2 YYDKDF (reference sequence). J lost 10 bases, V lost 4 bases, and 10 bases had no gene match. CDR3 loop: CATSNNRGRGVAFF. In DNA form, the CDR3 reads TGTGCCACCAGCAATAACAGGGGGCGCGGGGTAGCTTTCTTT.

This rearrangement joins TRBV28 to TRBJ2-7, with TRBD2 as a possible D gene (6 bases). The CDR3 is 14 amino acids. Trimming removed 4 bases at V and 3 bases at J, with 13 bases between. Germline CDR1 MDHEN, CDR2 SYDVKM. The CDR3 loop is CASSYGGLVYEQYF. For the CDR3, the DNA is TGTGCCAGCAGTTATGGAGGGCTGGTCTACGAGCAGTACTTC.

In DNA, the CDR3 is TGTGCCAGCAGTTCCCCGGACAGGATAGAAGCTTTCTTT. Translating it yields CASSSPDRIEAFF. V gene TRBV28 combines with J gene TRBJ1-1, with TRBD1 matching 7 bases. The germline V gene encodes CDR1 MDHEN and CDR2 SYDVKM. The CDR3 has 13 amino acids. V was clipped by 4 bases and J by 8 bases; unmatched bases: 7.

The V call is TRBV5-1, the J call TRBJ1-5, with D uncertain. V lost 1 base and J lost 4, with 12 bases in between. The germline V gene has CDR1 SGHRS and CDR2 YFSETQ. The CDR3 is 15 residues long. CDR3 amino acids: CASSLTGDRNQPQHF. As DNA, the CDR3 is TGCGCCAGCAGCTTGACCGGGGATCGAAATCAGCCCCAGCATTTT. Variable domain in full (rest from reference TRBV5-1 and TRBJ1-5): KAGVTQTPRYLIKTRGQQVTLSCSPISGHRSVSWYQQTPGQGLQFLFEYFSETQRNKGNFPGRFSGRQFSNSRSEMNVSTLELGDSALYLCASSLTGDRNQPQHFGDGTRLSIL.

The genes are TRBV25-1 and TRBJ1-6; 7 nucleotides line up with TRBD1. The CDR3 is 15 residues long. Unmatched junction bases numbered 3, after V lost 1 base and J lost 6 bases. Germline CDR1 is MGHDK and CDR2 is SYGVNS. The CDR3 region is CASSEWTGSNSPLHF. The CDR3 DNA sequence: TGTGCCAGCAGTGAATGGACAGGATCTAATTCACCCCTCCACTTT.

The chain uses TRBV29-1 and TRBJ1-5, with D hard to call. CDR3 length: 15 residues. V shed 5 bases and J shed 4 bases, with 18 bases lying between them. The germline gives CDR1 SQVTM, CDR2 ANQGSEA. In nucleotides, the CDR3 is TGCAGCGTTTGCGAGGGCGATCCACTTAATCAGCCCCAGCATTTT. The encoded protein is CSVCEGDPLNQPQHF.

Written as DNA, the CDR3 is TGTGCCAGCAGCTCGCACGGGAAGATAGACAGGGGGGGTGGCTACACCTTC. Translated: CASSSHGKIDRGGGYTF. The chain is built from TRBV27 and TRBJ1-2, with 9 bases aligning to TRBD1. CDR3 size: 17 residues. J was trimmed by 7 bases and V by 6 bases; bases with no gene match: 18. Germline V gene sequence: CDR1 MNHEY, CDR2 SMNVEV (reference sequence).